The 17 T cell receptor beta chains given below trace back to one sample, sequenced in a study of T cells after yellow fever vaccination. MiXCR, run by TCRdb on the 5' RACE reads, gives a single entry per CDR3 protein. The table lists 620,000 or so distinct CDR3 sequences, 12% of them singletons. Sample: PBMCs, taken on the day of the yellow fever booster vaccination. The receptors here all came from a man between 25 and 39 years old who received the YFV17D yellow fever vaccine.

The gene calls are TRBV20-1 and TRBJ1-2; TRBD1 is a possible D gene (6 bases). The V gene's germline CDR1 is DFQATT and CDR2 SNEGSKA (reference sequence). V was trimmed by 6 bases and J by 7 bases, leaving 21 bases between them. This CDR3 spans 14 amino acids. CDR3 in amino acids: CSAPGGPAFSGYTF. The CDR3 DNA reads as TGCAGTGCACCCGGGGGCCCGGCCTTCTCTGGCTACACCTTC.

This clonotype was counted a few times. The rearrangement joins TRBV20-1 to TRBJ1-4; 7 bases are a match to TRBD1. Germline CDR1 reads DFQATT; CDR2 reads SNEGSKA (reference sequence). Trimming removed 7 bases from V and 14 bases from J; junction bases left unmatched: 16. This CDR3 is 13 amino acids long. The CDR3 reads CSVGRGPLQDLFF. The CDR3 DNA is TGCAGTGTCGGGAGGGGGCCCTTACAAGACCTGTTTTTT.

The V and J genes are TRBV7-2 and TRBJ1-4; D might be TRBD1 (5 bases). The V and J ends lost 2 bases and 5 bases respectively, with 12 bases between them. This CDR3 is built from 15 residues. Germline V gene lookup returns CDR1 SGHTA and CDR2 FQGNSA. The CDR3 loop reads CASSLQGHKNEKLFF. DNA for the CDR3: TGTGCCAGCAGCTTACAGGGTCATAAGAATGAAAAACTGTTTTTT.

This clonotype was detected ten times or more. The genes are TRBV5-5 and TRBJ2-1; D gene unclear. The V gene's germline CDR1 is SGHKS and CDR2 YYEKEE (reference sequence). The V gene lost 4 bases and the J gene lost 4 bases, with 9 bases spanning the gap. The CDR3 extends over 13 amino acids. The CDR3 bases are TGTGCCAGCAGCCGCGGAGAGTACAATGAGCAGTTCTTC. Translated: CASSRGEYNEQFF.

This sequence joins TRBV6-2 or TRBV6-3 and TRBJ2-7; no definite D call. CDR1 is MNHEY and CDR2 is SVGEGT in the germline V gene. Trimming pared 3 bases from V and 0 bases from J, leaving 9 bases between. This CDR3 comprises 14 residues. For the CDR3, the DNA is TGTGCCAGCAGTTATTCGTCCATCTCCTACGAGCAGTACTTC. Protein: CASSYSSISYEQYF.

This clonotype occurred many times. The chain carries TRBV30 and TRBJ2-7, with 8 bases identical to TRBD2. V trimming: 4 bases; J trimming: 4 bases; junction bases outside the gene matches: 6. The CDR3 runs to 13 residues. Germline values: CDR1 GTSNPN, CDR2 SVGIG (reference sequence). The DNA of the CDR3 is TGTGCCTGGAATCCTAGCGGGCAGTACGAGCAGTACTTC. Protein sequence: CAWNPSGQYEQYF.

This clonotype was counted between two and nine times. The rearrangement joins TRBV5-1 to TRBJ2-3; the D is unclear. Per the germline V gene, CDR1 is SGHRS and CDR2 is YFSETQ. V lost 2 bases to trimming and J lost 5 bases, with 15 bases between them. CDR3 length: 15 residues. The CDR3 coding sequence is TGCGCCAGCAGCTTAATGAGCGACACCCGAGATACGCAGTATTTT. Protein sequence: CASSLMSDTRDTQYF.

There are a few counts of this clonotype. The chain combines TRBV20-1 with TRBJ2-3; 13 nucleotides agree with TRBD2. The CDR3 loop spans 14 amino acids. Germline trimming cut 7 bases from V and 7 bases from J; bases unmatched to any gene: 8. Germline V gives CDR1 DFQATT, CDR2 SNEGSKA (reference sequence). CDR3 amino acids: CSVYTSGRAYTQYF. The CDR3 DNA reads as TGCAGTGTTTACACTAGCGGGAGGGCCTATACGCAGTATTTT.

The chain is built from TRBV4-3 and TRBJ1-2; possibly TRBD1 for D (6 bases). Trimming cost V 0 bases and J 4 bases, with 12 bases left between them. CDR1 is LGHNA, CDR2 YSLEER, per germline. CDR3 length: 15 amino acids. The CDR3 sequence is CASSQETGPIYGYTF. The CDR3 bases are TGCGCCAGCAGCCAAGAAACAGGGCCCATCTATGGCTACACCTTC.

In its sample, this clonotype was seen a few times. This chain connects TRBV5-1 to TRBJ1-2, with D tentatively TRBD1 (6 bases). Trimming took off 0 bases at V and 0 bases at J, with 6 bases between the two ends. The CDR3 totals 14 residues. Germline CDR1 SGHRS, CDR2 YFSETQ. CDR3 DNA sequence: TGCGCCAGCAGCTTGGAGGGGGCTAACTATGGCTACACCTTC. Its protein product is CASSLEGANYGYTF.

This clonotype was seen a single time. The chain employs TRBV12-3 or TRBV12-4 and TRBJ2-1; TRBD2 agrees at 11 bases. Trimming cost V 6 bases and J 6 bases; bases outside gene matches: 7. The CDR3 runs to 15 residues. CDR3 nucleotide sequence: TGTGCCAGCAGCACGCTAGCGGGGGGAGTCAATGAGCAGTTCTTC. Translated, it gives CASSTLAGGVNEQFF.

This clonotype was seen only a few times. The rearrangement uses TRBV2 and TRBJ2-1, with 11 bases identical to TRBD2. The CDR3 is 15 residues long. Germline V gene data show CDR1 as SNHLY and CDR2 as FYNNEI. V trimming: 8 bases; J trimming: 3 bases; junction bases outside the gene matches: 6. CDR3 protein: CASGFTSGSYNEQFF. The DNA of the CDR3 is TGTGCCAGCGGCTTTACTAGCGGGAGCTACAATGAGCAGTTCTTC.

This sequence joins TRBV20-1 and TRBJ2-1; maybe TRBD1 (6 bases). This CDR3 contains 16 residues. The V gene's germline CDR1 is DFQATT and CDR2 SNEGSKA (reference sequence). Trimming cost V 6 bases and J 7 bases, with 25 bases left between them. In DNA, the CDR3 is TGCAGTGCACCCGATACGAGGCAGGGGTCGTATAATGAGCAGTTCTTC. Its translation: CSAPDTRQGSYNEQFF.

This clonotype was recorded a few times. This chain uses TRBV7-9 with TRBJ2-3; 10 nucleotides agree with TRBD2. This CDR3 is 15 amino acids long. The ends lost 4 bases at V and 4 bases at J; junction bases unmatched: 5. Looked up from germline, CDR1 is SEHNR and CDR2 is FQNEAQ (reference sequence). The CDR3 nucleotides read TGTGCCAGCAGCTCAACCCTAGCGGGAGCAGATACGCAGTATTTT. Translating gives CASSSTLAGADTQYF.

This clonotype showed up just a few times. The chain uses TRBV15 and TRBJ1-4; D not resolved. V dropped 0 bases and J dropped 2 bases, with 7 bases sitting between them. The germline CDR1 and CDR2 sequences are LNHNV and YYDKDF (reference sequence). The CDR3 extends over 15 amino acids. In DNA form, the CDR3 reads TGTGCCACCAGCAGAGAAGTGGGGACTAATGAAAAACTGTTTTTT. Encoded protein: CATSREVGTNEKLFF.

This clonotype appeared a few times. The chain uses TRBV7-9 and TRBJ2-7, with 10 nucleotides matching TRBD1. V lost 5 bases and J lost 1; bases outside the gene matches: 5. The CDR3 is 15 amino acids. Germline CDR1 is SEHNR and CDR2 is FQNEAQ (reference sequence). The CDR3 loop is CASSEGQGESYEQYF. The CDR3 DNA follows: TGTGCCAGCAGCGAAGGACAGGGGGAATCCTACGAGCAGTACTTC.

CDR3 region: CASSASRVGTQYF. The CDR3 bases are TGTGCCAGCAGCGCCAGCAGGGTGGGGACGCAGTATTTT. The rearrangement links TRBV14 to TRBJ2-3; D might be TRBD1 (5 bases). CDR3 length: 13 amino acids. Trimming removed 5 bases from V and 9 bases from J, with 15 bases in between. Germline V gene lookup returns CDR1 SGHDN and CDR2 FVKESK.